The present T cell receptor beta chain was sequenced within a study of identical twins. CDR3 size: 14 residues. CDR1 and CDR2 from the germline V gene are SGHDN and FVKESK. V lost 5 bases and J 1 base, leaving 8 bases between the germline ends. TCRdb passed the 5' RACE reads through MiXCR, listing each CDR3 protein once. The sample carries roughly 750,000 distinct CDR3 sequences, about 20% recorded once. The sample was also reused in another study, on T cells expressing NK-cell markers. As reported in that work: Whether expanded NKG2C-expressing T cell clones recognize HCMV is unknown.

The sequence came from a woman aged 18 to 35 in good health. The genes are TRBV14 and TRBJ2-2; D is unresolved. The specimen sequenced was PBMCs. CDR3 in amino acids: CASSRTRNTGELFF. In DNA form, the CDR3 reads TGTGCCAGCAGCAGGACGCGGAACACCGGGGAGCTGTTTTTT.